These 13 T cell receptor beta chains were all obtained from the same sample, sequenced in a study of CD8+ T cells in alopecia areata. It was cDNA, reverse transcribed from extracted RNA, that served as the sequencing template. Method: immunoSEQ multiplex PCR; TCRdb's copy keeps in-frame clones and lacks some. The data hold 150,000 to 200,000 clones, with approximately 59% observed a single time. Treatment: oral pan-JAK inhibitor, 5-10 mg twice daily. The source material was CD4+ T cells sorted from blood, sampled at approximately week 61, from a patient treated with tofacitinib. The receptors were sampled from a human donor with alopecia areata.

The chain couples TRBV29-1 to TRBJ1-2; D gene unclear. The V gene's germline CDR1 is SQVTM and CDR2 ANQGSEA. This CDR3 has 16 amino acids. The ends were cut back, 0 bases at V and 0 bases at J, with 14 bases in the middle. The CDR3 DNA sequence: TGCAGCGTTGAAGACGGGTGGACCACTGCTAACTATGGCTACACCTTC. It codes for CSVEDGWTTANYGYTF.

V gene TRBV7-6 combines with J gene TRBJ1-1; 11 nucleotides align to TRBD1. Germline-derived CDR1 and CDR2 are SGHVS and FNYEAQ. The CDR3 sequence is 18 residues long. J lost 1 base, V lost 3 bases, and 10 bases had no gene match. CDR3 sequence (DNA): TGTGCCAGCAGCTTCTCCTTGGGACAGGGGGTGCGGAACACTGAAGCTTTCTTT. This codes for CASSFSLGQGVRNTEAFF.

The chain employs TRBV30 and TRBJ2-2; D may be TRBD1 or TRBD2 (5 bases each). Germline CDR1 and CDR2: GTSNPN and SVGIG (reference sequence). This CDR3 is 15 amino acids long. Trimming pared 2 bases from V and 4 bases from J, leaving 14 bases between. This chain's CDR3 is CAWSFQGRVTGELFF. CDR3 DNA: TGTGCCTGGAGTTTCCAGGGACGTGTCACCGGGGAGCTGTTTTTT.

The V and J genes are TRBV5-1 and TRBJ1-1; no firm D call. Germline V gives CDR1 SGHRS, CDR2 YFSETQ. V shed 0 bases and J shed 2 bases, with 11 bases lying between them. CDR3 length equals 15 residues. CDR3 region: CASSLGQTSNTEAFF. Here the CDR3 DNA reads TGCGCCAGCAGCTTGGGCCAGACTTCCAACACTGAAGCTTTCTTT.

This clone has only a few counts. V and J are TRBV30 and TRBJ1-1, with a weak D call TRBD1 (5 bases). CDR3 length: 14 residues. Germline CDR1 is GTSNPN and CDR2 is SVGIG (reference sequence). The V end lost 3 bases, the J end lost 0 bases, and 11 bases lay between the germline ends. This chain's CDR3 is CAWSAGDVNTEAFF. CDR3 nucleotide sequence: TGTGCCTGGAGCGCGGGGGACGTGAACACTGAAGCTTTCTTT.

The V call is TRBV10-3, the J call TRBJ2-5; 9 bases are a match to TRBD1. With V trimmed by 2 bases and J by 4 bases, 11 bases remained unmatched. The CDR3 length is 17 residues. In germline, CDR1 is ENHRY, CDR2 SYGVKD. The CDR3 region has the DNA TGTGCCATCAGTGAGGGACCGGGACAGGGCTCGAGAGAGACCCAGTACTTC. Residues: CAISEGPGQGSRETQYF.

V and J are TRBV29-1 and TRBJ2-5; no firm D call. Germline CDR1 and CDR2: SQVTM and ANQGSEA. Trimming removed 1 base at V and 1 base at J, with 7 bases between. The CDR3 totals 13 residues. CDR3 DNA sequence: TGCAGCGTTGAAGGGCATACCCAAGAGACCCAGTACTTC. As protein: CSVEGHTQETQYF.

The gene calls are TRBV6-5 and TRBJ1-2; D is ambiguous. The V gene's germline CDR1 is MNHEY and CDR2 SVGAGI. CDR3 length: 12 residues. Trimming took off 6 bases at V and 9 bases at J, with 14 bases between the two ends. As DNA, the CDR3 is TGTGCCAGCAGCTACAGCAGATCTCGCTACACCTTC. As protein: CASSYSRSRYTF.

CDR3: CASRSQGQQETQYF. The DNA of the CDR3 is TGTGCCAGTAGAAGCCAGGGCCAGCAAGAGACCCAGTACTTC. This chain connects TRBV19 to TRBJ2-5, with D possibly matching TRBD1 (5 bases). The V and J ends lost 6 bases and 2 bases respectively, with 13 bases between them. The CDR3 runs 14 residues. CDR1 and CDR2 from the germline V gene are LNHDA and SQIVND (reference sequence).

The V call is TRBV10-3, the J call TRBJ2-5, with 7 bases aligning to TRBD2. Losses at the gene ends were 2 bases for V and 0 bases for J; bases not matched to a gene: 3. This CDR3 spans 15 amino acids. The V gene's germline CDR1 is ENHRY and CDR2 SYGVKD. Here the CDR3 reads CAISERGRDQETQYF. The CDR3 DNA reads TGTGCCATCAGTGAGCGGGGGAGGGACCAAGAGACCCAGTACTTC.

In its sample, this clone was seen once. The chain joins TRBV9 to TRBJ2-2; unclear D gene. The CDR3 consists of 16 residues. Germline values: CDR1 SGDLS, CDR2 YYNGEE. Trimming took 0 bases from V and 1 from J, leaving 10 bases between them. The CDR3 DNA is TGTGCCAGCAGCGTAGGGTGGGCGGTGAACACCGGGGAGCTGTTTTTT. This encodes CASSVGWAVNTGELFF.

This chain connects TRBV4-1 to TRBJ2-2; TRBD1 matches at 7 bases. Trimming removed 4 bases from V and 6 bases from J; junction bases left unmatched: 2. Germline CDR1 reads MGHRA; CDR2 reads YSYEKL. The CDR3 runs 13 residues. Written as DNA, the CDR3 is TGCGCCAGCAGCCTTCAGGGGGCCGGGGAGCTGTTTTTT. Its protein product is CASSLQGAGELFF.

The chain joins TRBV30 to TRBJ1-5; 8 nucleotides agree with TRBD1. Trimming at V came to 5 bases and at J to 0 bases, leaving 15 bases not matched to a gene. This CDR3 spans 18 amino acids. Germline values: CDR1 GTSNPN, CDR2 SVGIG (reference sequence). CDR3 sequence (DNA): TGTGCCTGGCCTTACCCGGGACAGGAATTTAATAGCAATCAGCCCCAGCATTTT. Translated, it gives CAWPYPGQEFNSNQPQHF.